This passage covers 5 T cell receptor beta chains from one sample sequenced in a study of blood T cell repertoires in COVID-19. The protocol was immunoSEQ multiplex PCR, while the TCRdb copy is restricted to in-frame clones and leaves out a portion. The top ten clones hold more than 3% of a sample with 60,000 to 80,000 clones, roughly 90% of them seen once. Sequences were obtained from peripheral blood. The origin of the receptors is a human donor in a cohort sampled during active COVID-19.

V usage is TRBV6-5 and J usage is TRBJ1-5; possible D gene TRBD1, 5 bases. The CDR3 has 14 amino acids. V shed 0 bases and J shed 7 bases, with 10 bases lying between them. Germline V CDR1 and CDR2: MNHEY, SVGAGI. The CDR3 bases are TGTGCCAGCAGTTACTCGATTTCAGGGCAGCCCCAGCATTTT. Its translation: CASSYSISGQPQHF.

CDR3 region: CASSLESGTYSPLHF. The CDR3 DNA sequence: TGCGCCAGCAGCTTGGAATCGGGGACTTATTCACCCCTCCACTTT. This chain links TRBV5-1 with TRBJ1-6; possibly TRBD1 for D (5 bases). This CDR3 spans 15 amino acids. The ends were cut back, 0 bases at V and 8 bases at J, with 12 bases in the middle. Germline V gives CDR1 SGHRS, CDR2 YFSETQ.

This sequence joins TRBV29-1 and TRBJ2-1; TRBD1 aligns across 8 bases. The CDR3 runs 17 residues. The trim removed 0 bases at V and 0 bases at J, leaving 7 bases unmatched. Germline lookup yields CDR1 SQVTM and CDR2 ANQGSEA. CDR3 sequence reads: CSVEDWTGRSSYNEQFF. The CDR3 DNA follows: TGCAGCGTTGAAGATTGGACAGGGCGGAGCTCCTACAATGAGCAGTTCTTC.

V gene TRBV4-3 combines with J gene TRBJ1-1; TRBD1 matches at 7 bases. This CDR3 is 16 amino acids long. J gave up 1 base and V 1 base, and 6 bases lay outside the gene matches. Germline-derived CDR1 and CDR2 are LGHNA and YSLEER. The CDR3 is CASSQVPRQGNTEAFF. The CDR3 nucleotides are TGCGCCAGCAGCCAAGTTCCCAGACAGGGGAACACTGAAGCTTTCTTT.

V and J are TRBV6-5 and TRBJ2-7; tentative D call: TRBD2 (6 bases). The CDR3 is made up of 11 amino acids. Germline V gene sequence: CDR1 MNHEY, CDR2 SVGAGI. V gave up 5 bases and J gave up 6 bases, with 8 bases separating them. CDR3 protein: CASSRLGEQYF. The CDR3 region has the DNA TGTGCCAGCAGTAGACTAGGCGAGCAGTACTTC.